This T cell receptor (beta chain) emerged from a study of technical replicates of blood from a handful of donors. Looked up from germline, CDR1 is MNHNS and CDR2 is SASEGT. The CDR3 has 14 residues. Trimming removed 3 bases from V and 4 bases from J; junction bases left unmatched: 2. Data came from immunoSEQ multiplex PCR; TCRdb stores just in-frame clones and leaves some out. The sample includes 60,000 to 90,000 clones, almost 98% of them seen just once. This sequence was found in a human donor in good health. V and J are TRBV6-1 and TRBJ1-2; 10 nucleotides line up with TRBD1. Input material: T cells isolated from PBMCs. CDR3 protein: CASSDRDRGYGYTF. The CDR3 coding sequence is TGTGCCAGCAGTGACAGGGACAGGGGCTATGGCTACACCTTC.